The text below deals with one TCR beta chain. Its antigen is not known. Trimming shortened V by 3 bases and J by 2 bases, and 4 bases separated the two germline ends. The length of the CDR3 is 12 residues. Germline V gene lookup returns CDR1 MNHNS and CDR2 SASEGT. At survey level, the immunoSEQ assay was run in its v3.0 version. The method was immunoSEQ multiplex PCR; TCRdb's version includes in-frame clones alone and lacks a portion of them. The sample has tens of thousands of clones, about 80% seen once. This entry belongs to a study of long-term antiretroviral therapy in people with HIV. Study results and limitations: Dominating the repertoire at all time points were the clones that expanded before ART. With ART, diversity went up but was still lower than in transplant donor controls.

Post-ART PBMC samples numbered at least two per donor, and pre-ART ones at least one. Specimens carried about 0.85-10 million cryopreserved PBMC before DNA extraction. This receptor was obtained from a woman aged 40 to 49 with HIV. The chain joins TRBV6-1 to TRBJ2-5; the D is unclear. This sample comprised unsorted PBMCs, obtained 1.1 years before starting antiretroviral therapy. The CDR3 region has the DNA TGTGCCAGCAGTGACGGGCAAGAGACCCAGTACTTC. As protein: CASSDGQETQYF.